Below, 29 T cell receptor beta chains from the same sample are listed, as sequenced in a study of T-cell memory formation after mild COVID-19. MiXCR, run by TCRdb on the 5' RACE reads, gives a single entry per CDR3 protein. The table records some 7,400 distinct CDR3 sequences, 25% to 40% of them present only once. The specimen sequenced was PBMCs or a T cell subset sorted from them (not recorded which). The source is an adult woman who had mild COVID-19 (a few samples of this study predate the infection). Cell type and time point are not known.

This clonotype has just a few counts. The rearrangement uses TRBV4-2 and TRBJ2-1, with TRBD2 matching over 12 bases. V trimming: 1 base; J trimming: 6 bases; junction bases outside the gene matches: 1. This CDR3 is 15 amino acids long. Germline V lookup: CDR1 LGHNA, CDR2 YNFKEQ. In DNA, the CDR3 is TGTGCCAGCAGCCAAGCTAGCGGGGGGGCCAATGAGCAGTTCTTC. Protein product: CASSQASGGANEQFF.

V usage is TRBV7-6 and J usage is TRBJ2-1; D may be TRBD2 (5 bases). Per germline, CDR1 SGHVS and CDR2 FNYEAQ. The ends were cut back, 1 base at V and 8 bases at J, with 21 bases in the middle. The CDR3 runs to 17 residues. CDR3 loop: CASSLGLLEPRGDEQFF. DNA of the CDR3: TGTGCCAGCAGCTTAGGCTTACTAGAGCCCCGTGGTGATGAGCAGTTCTTC.

The chain has TRBV19 and TRBJ2-7, with D hard to call. The better agreement between TRBJ2-1 and the DNA end casts doubt on the J call. Looked up from germline, CDR1 is LNHDA and CDR2 is SQIVND (reference sequence). The CDR3 spans 9 residues. The CDR3: CASTDEQFF. DNA of the CDR3: TGTGCCAGTACTGATGAGCAGTTCTTC.

This clonotype was detected ten times or more. The rearrangement uses TRBV6-2 or TRBV6-3 and TRBJ2-7; unclear D gene. CDR1 is MNHEY and CDR2 is SVGEGT in the germline V gene. V lost 6 bases, J lost 2 bases, and 20 bases lay in between. This CDR3 contains 16 residues. In DNA, the CDR3 is TGTGCCAGCAGCCAACTCATTAGCCGTGCAGCCTACGAGCAGTACTTC. The encoded protein is CASSQLISRAAYEQYF.

This clonotype was seen just once. The germline gene is not matched at one end of the junction; a read error may be the cause. The chain combines TRBV7-7 with TRBJ1-6; TRBD1 agrees at 8 bases. There are 17 residues in the CDR3. Germline CDR1 reads SSHAT; CDR2 reads FNYEAQ (reference sequence). CDR3 protein: CASSLVEDRALNSPLHF. DNA of the CDR3: TGTGCTAGCAGCTTAGTGGAGGACAGGGCCCTTAATTCACCCCTCCACTTT. Variable domain in full (rest from reference TRBV7-7 and TRBJ1-6): GAGVSQSPRYKVTKRGQDVTLRCDPISSHATLYWYQQALGQGPEFLTYFNYEAQPDKSGLPSDRFSAERPEGSISTLTIQRTEQRDSAMYRCASSLVEDRALNSPLHFGNGTRLTVT.

This clonotype was detected ten times or more. The genes are TRBV12-3 or TRBV12-4 and TRBJ2-1, with D uncertain. V lost 1 base and J lost 10, with 5 bases in between. The CDR3 runs to 11 residues. The CDR3 nucleotides are TGTGCCAGCAGTTTAGGAGTCGAGCAGTTCTTC. Translating it yields CASSLGVEQFF.

This clonotype was counted at least ten times. In nucleotides, the CDR3 is TGTGCCAGCAGTTACTCGACTGGTTACGAGCAGTACTTC. It is translated as CASSYSTGYEQYF. V and J are TRBV6-2 or TRBV6-3 and TRBJ2-7; no clear D. The CDR3 spans 13 residues. Germline V CDR1 and CDR2: MNHEY, SVGEGT. Trimming pared 0 bases from V and 4 bases from J, leaving 7 bases between.

In this sample, this clonotype turned up many times. This chain links TRBV7-9 with TRBJ1-2; TRBD1 is a possible D gene (6 bases). This CDR3 spans 16 amino acids. Looked up from germline, CDR1 is SEHNR and CDR2 is FQNEAQ (reference sequence). V lost 3 bases and J 4 bases, leaving 18 bases between the germline ends. The CDR3 DNA sequence: TGTGCCAGCAGCTTGACCAGGGGAGGAGCCCTCTATGGCTACACCTTC. It translates to CASSLTRGGALYGYTF.

This clonotype has ten or more counts. V usage is TRBV4-2 and J usage is TRBJ1-2, with D unresolved. Germline V gene sequence: CDR1 LGHNA, CDR2 YNFKEQ. The CDR3 runs 14 residues. V dropped 1 base and J dropped 3 bases, with 9 bases sitting between them. CDR3 residues: CASSQGAGDYGYTF. The CDR3 DNA is TGTGCCAGCAGCCAAGGTGCTGGTGACTATGGCTACACCTTC.

The chain is built from TRBV9 and TRBJ2-3; tentatively, D is TRBD2 (6 bases). The CDR3 contains 15 residues. The V gene's germline CDR1 is SGDLS and CDR2 YYNGEE. Deletions cut 2 bases from V and 1 base from J, with 11 bases between. As DNA, the CDR3 is TGTGCCAGCAGCGTCGGGACTGTCGGCACAGATACGCAGTATTTT. Translating it yields CASSVGTVGTDTQYF.

This clonotype was recorded at least ten times. The chain has TRBV7-9 and TRBJ2-5; TRBD2 matches 7 bases. The length of the CDR3 is 15 residues. Germline V gives CDR1 SEHNR, CDR2 FQNEAQ (reference sequence). V lost 6 bases and J lost 2; bases outside the gene matches: 9. The CDR3 protein is CASSPRSGGQETQYF. Here the CDR3 DNA reads TGTGCCAGCAGTCCCCGGTCGGGAGGTCAAGAGACCCAGTACTTC.

Ten or more counts support this clonotype. The chain recombines TRBV4-3 with TRBJ1-1; D gene unclear. CDR3 length: 13 residues. V was pared by 4 bases and J by 6 bases, with 12 bases between. CDR1 and CDR2 from the germline V gene are LGHNA and YSLEER. The chain's CDR3 is CASSPIAFAEAFF. The CDR3 coding sequence is TGCGCCAGCAGCCCGATCGCTTTCGCTGAAGCTTTCTTT.

Relative to its sample, this clonotype is medium-sized (0.01 to 0.1%). The chain is built from TRBV4-3 and TRBJ2-7; D call uncertain. V dropped 1 base and J dropped 0 bases, with 10 bases sitting between them. The germline V gene has CDR1 LGHNA and CDR2 YSLEER. The CDR3 spans 15 residues. In DNA form, the CDR3 reads TGCGCCAGCAGCCAAGTTGCGGATTTCTCCTACGAGCAGTACTTC. Amino acids: CASSQVADFSYEQYF.

By share, this clonotype counts as large. The chain recombines TRBV24-1 with TRBJ2-7; possibly TRBD1 for D (5 bases). Trimming stripped 7 bases from V and 3 bases from J, with 15 bases between. Germline values: CDR1 KGHDR, CDR2 SFDVKD. The CDR3 has 14 residues. CDR3 in DNA: TGTGCCACCAGCATACAGGAATCGTTCTACGAGCAGTACTTC. Residues: CATSIQESFYEQYF.

This clonotype was detected ten times or more. The chain uses TRBV30 and TRBJ2-2; 10 nucleotides match TRBD2. J gave up 3 bases and V 2 bases, and 18 bases lay outside the gene matches. Per the germline V gene, CDR1 is GTSNPN and CDR2 is SVGIG (reference sequence). The CDR3 runs to 20 residues. CDR3 in amino acids: CAWSTFGFRAGGLDTGELFF. CDR3 coding DNA: TGTGCCTGGAGTACTTTCGGATTTAGAGCGGGAGGGCTAGACACCGGGGAGCTGTTTTTT.

There are many counts of this clonotype. The gene calls are TRBV23-1 and TRBJ1-1; perhaps TRBD1 as D (6 bases). TRBV23-1 is designated an ORF whose function remains uncertain. The length of the CDR3 is 19 residues. V was clipped by 0 bases and J by 3 bases, with 23 bases between them. The CDR3 here is CASSQSQGRTPRGHTEAFF. CDR3 DNA: TGCGCCAGCAGTCAATCTCAAGGTCGGACACCCCGGGGGCACACTGAAGCTTTCTTT.

This clonotype was seen ten or more times. The V and J genes are TRBV4-1 and TRBJ1-6; tentatively, D is TRBD1 (5 bases). CDR1 and CDR2 from the germline V gene are MGHRA and YSYEKL. The CDR3 sequence is 15 residues long. Trimming left V 3 bases short and J 7 bases short, with 13 bases between. CDR3 region: CASSQGGGSNSPLHF. CDR3 sequence (DNA): TGCGCCAGCAGCCAGGGGGGAGGAAGCAATTCACCCCTCCACTTT.

Within the sample, this clonotype is medium-sized (0.01 to 0.1%). This chain joins TRBV24-1 and TRBJ2-3, with 12 bases fitting TRBD2. From germline, CDR1 is KGHDR and CDR2 SFDVKD. CDR3 length equals 18 residues. J was trimmed by 5 bases and V by 0 bases; bases with no gene match: 8. In DNA, the CDR3 is TGTGCCACCAGTGATTTGCCGGTGACTAGCGGGAGAAAAGATACGCAGTATTTT. Amino acid sequence: CATSDLPVTSGRKDTQYF.

This chain links TRBV19 with TRBJ1-5, with D perhaps TRBD1 (5 bases). CDR3 length: 15 amino acids. Germline V lookup: CDR1 LNHDA, CDR2 SQIVND (reference sequence). Trimming removed 0 bases at V and 7 bases at J, with 13 bases between. CDR3 sequence: CASSIDSAGQQPQHF. DNA for the CDR3: TGTGCCAGTAGTATAGATTCGGCGGGGCAACAGCCCCAGCATTTT.

This clonotype was seen at least ten times. The chain couples TRBV30 to TRBJ2-1; D is perhaps TRBD2 (6 bases). CDR3 length: 15 residues. Germline V gene data show CDR1 as GTSNPN and CDR2 as SVGIG (reference sequence). The V end was cut by 0 bases, the J end by 4 bases, with 13 bases between. The CDR3 DNA sequence: TGTGCCTGGAGTGTAATAGGTGGGGGGTACAATGAGCAGTTCTTC. It is translated as CAWSVIGGGYNEQFF.

This clonotype appeared many times. Written as DNA, the CDR3 is TGCGCCAGCAGTGTGACTAGCCCCCAAGAGACCCAGTACTTC. This codes for CASSVTSPQETQYF. The chain is built from TRBV10-2 and TRBJ2-5; 7 positions match TRBD2. The CDR3 totals 14 residues. The ends lost 4 bases at V and 1 base at J; junction bases unmatched: 3. The germline gives CDR1 WSHSY, CDR2 SAAADI.

The chain employs TRBV20-1 and TRBJ2-6; 14 bases align to TRBD2. Germline V CDR1 and CDR2: DFQATT, SNEGSKA (reference sequence). The J segment lost 0 bases and the V segment lost 3 bases, leaving 4 bases of the junction unmatched. The CDR3 extends over 18 amino acids. The CDR3 nucleotides are TGCAGTGCTAGTAAGGGACTAGCGGGGGTCTCTGGGGCCAACGTCCTGACTTTC. Translated: CSASKGLAGVSGANVLTF.

This clonotype is medium-sized. The chain couples TRBV12-3 or TRBV12-4 to TRBJ1-1; D possibly corresponds to TRBD1 (6 bases). Trimming shortened V by 6 bases and J by 0 bases, and 11 bases separated the two germline ends. This CDR3 region has 14 residues. CDR3 coding DNA: TGTGCCAGCAGAGGGGGAAGGTTGAACACTGAAGCTTTCTTT. Amino acids: CASRGGRLNTEAFF.

The CDR3 region has the DNA TGCAGCGTTGCCCCCGGCTTGGGTGGCGGGGGACAAGCCTACAATGAGCAGTTCTTC. Protein: CSVAPGLGGGGQAYNEQFF. This sequence joins TRBV29-1 and TRBJ2-1; tentatively, D is TRBD2 (7 bases). Germline V gives CDR1 SQVTM, CDR2 ANQGSEA. The ends were cut back, 4 bases at V and 2 bases at J, with 27 bases in the middle. This CDR3 comprises 19 residues.

This clonotype rates as medium-sized. The rearrangement joins TRBV7-8 to TRBJ2-3; the match to TRBD2 covers 11 bases. This CDR3 comprises 17 residues. V shed 4 bases, J shed 5 bases, and the junction held 11 bases outside the gene matches. CDR1 and CDR2 from the germline V gene are SGHVS and FQNEAQ. Here the CDR3 reads CASSSFHLAGGLDTQYF. The CDR3 DNA is TGTGCCAGCAGCTCCTTTCACTTAGCGGGAGGGCTAGATACGCAGTATTTT.

By frequency in the sample, this clonotype is medium-sized. The rearrangement uses TRBV5-1 and TRBJ1-1; D gene ambiguous. Trimming shortened V by 4 bases and J by 4 bases, and 11 bases separated the two germline ends. This CDR3 contains 13 residues. Per germline, CDR1 SGHRS and CDR2 YFSETQ. The CDR3 DNA reads as TGCGCCAGCAGCCTGGGTGGTCTCACTGAAGCTTTCTTT. It is translated as CASSLGGLTEAFF.

This clonotype was seen repeatedly, ten times or more. The chain is built from TRBV10-3 and TRBJ2-1; D is possibly TRBD2 (6 bases). Between the trimmed V and J ends, which lost 11 bases and 9 bases, there was a span of 26 bases. The CDR3 is 15 residues long. CDR1 is ENHRY and CDR2 is SYGVKD in the germline V gene. The CDR3 DNA reads as TGTGCCGCCTCCGGGAGTAACCCCCTTCGAGGTGAGCAGTTCTTC. Encoded protein: CAASGSNPLRGEQFF.

By its share, this clonotype is medium-sized (0.01 to 0.1%). The V call is TRBV20-1, the J call TRBJ2-1; the D gene is possibly TRBD1 (5 bases). Germline assignment: CDR1 DFQATT and CDR2 SNEGSKA (reference sequence). CDR3 size: 16 residues. Trimming took off 2 bases at V and 4 bases at J, with 18 bases between the two ends. DNA for the CDR3: TGCAGTGCTAGAAGCCCATTAGAGACAGATTACAATGAGCAGTTCTTC. Its protein is CSARSPLETDYNEQFF.

The table lists this clonotype with many counts. V gene TRBV2 combines with J gene TRBJ2-5; D uncertain. Between the trimmed V and J ends, which lost 7 bases and 2 bases, there was a span of 14 bases. CDR3 length equals 14 residues. Germline CDR1 reads SNHLY; CDR2 reads FYNNEI. CDR3: CASKTNGGQETQYF. The CDR3 DNA sequence: TGTGCCAGCAAAACTAATGGTGGGCAAGAGACCCAGTACTTC.